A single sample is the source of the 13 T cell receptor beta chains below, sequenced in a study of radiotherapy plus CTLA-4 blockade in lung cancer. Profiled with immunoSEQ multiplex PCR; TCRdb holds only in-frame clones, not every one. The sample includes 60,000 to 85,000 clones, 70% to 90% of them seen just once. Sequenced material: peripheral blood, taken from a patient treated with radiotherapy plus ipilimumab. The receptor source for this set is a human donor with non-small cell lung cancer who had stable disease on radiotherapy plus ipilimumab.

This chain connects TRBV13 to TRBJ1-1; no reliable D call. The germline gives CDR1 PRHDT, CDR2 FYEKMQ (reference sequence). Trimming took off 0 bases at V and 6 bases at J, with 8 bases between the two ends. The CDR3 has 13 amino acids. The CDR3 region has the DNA TGTGCCAGCAGCTTAGGGGGTTGGGCTGAAGCTTTCTTT. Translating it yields CASSLGGWAEAFF.

CDR3 residues: CASSLPTSYEQYF. The CDR3 DNA reads as TGTGCCAGCAGCTTGCCCACCTCCTACGAGCAGTACTTC. The gene calls are TRBV7-2 and TRBJ2-7, with no clear D. Per the germline V gene, CDR1 is SGHTA and CDR2 is FQGNSA. V gave up 3 bases and J gave up 0 bases, with 6 bases separating them. The CDR3 consists of 13 residues.

The CDR3 nucleotides read TGTGCCAGCCTCACTAGCCAGGTTGTCGATGAGCAGTTCTTC. It codes for CASLTSQVVDEQFF. The chain combines TRBV2 with TRBJ2-1; possible D gene TRBD2, 6 bases. The V end lost 8 bases, the J end lost 8 bases, and 19 bases lay between the germline ends. Germline values: CDR1 SNHLY, CDR2 FYNNEI. CDR3 length: 14 residues.

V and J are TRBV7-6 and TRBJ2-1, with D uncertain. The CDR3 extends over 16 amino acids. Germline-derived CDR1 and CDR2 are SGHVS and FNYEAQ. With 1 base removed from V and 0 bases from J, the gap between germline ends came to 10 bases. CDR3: CASSLGSRSSYNEQFF. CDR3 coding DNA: TGTGCCAGCAGCTTAGGGTCGAGGAGCTCCTACAATGAGCAGTTCTTC.

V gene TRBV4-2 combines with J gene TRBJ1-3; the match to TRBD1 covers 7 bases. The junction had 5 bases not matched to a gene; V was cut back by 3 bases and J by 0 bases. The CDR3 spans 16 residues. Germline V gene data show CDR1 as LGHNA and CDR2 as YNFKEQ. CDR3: CASSHGTDRSGNTIYF. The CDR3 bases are TGTGCCAGCAGCCATGGGACAGATCGCTCTGGAAACACCATATATTTT.

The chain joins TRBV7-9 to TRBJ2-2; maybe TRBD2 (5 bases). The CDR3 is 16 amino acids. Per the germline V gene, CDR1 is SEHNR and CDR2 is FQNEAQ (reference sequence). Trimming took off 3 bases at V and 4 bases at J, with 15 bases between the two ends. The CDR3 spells CASSFIKGRVTGELFF. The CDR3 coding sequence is TGTGCCAGCAGCTTTATTAAAGGGAGAGTCACCGGGGAGCTGTTTTTT. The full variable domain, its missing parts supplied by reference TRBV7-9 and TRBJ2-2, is DTGVSQNPRHKITKRGQNVTFRCDPISEHNRLYWYRQTLGQGPEFLTYFQNEAQLEKSRLLSDRFSAERPKGSFSTLEIQRTEQGDSAMYLCASSFIKGRVTGELFFGEGSRLTVL.

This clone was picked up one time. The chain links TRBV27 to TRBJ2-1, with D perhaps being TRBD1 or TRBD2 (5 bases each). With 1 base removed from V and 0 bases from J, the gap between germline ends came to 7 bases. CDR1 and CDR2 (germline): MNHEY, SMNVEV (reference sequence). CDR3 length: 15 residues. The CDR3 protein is CASSLFGGSYNEQFF. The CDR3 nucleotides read TGTGCCAGCAGTTTATTTGGGGGCTCCTACAATGAGCAGTTCTTC.

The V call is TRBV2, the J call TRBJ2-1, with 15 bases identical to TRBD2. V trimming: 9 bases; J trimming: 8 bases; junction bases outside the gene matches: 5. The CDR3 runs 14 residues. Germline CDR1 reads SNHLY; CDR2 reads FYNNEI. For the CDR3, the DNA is TGTGCCAGTGGGACTAGCGGGGGGCGCGATGAGCAGTTCTTC. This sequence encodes CASGTSGGRDEQFF.

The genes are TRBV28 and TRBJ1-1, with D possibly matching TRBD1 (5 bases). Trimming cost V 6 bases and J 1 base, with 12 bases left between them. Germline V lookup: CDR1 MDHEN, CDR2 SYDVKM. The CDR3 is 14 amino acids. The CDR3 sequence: CASSSGPRNTEAFF. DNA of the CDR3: TGTGCCAGCAGCTCGGGACCTAGGAACACTGAAGCTTTCTTT.

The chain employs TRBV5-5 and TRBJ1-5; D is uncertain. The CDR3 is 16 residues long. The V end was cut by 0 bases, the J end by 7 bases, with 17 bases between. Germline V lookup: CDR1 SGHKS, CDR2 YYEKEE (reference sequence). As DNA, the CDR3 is TGTGCCAGCAGCTTGGCCGTTGGAGGGCTCGGGCAGCCCCAGCATTTT. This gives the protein CASSLAVGGLGQPQHF.

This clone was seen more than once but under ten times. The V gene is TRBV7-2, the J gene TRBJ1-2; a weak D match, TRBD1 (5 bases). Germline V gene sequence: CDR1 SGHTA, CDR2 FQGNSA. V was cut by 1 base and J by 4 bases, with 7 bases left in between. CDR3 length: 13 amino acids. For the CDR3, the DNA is TGTGCCAGCAGCTTAGGGGACCCCTATGGCTACACCTTC. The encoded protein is CASSLGDPYGYTF. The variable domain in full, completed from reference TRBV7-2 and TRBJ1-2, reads GAGVSQSPSNKVTEKGKDVELRCDPISGHTALYWYRQSLGQGLEFLIYFQGNSAPDKSGLPSDRFSAERTGGSVSTLTIQRTQQEDSAVYLCASSLGDPYGYTFGSGTRLTVV.

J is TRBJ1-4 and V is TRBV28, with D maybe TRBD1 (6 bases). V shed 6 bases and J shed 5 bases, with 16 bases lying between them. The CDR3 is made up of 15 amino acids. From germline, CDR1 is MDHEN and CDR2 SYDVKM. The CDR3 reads CASRPTGRINEKLFF. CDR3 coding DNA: TGTGCCAGCAGACCTACAGGGCGAATAAATGAAAAACTGTTTTTT.

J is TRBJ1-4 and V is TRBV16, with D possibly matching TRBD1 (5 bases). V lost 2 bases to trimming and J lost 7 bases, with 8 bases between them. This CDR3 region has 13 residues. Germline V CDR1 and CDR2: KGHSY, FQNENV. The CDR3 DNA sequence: TGTGCCAGCAGCCAAACGACAGCTGAAAAACTGTTTTTT. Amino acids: CASSQTTAEKLFF.